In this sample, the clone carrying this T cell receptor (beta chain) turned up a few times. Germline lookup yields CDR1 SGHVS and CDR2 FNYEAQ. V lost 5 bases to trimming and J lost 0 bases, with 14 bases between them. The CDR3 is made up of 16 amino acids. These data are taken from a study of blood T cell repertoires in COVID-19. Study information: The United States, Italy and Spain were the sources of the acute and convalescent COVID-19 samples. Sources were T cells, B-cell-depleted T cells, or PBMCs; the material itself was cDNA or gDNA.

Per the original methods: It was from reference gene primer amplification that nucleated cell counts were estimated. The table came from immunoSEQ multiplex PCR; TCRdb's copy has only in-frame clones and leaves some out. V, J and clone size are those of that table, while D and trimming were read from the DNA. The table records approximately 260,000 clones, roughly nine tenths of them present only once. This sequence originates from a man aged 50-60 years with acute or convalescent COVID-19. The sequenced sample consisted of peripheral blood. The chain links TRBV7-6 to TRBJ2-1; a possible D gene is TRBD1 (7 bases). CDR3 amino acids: CASSSQGGSSYNEQFF. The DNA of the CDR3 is TGTGCCAGCAGCAGCCAGGGGGGCAGCTCCTACAATGAGCAGTTCTTC. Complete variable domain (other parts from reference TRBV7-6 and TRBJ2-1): GAGVSQSPRYKVTKRGQDVALRCDPISGHVSLYWYRQALGQGPEFLTYFNYEAQQDKSGLPNDRFSAERPEGSISTLTIQRTEQRDSAMYRCASSSQGGSSYNEQFFGPGTRLTVL.